This entry describes one TCR beta chain. Its specificity is unknown. This CDR3 spans 14 amino acids. Germline V CDR1 and CDR2: SGHRS, YFSETQ. This record belongs to a study of T cells expressing NK-cell markers. Looking at the study overall: Seven sequenced donors out of eight were HCMV-seropositive, one seronegative.

It was by 5'RACE template switching with UMIs that TCR beta cDNA was made. TCRdb reprocessed the 5' RACE reads; each CDR3 protein has one entry and no DNA is given. Here the sample table reports about 170,000 distinct CDR3 sequences. Findings of the study overall: Dominant NKG2C+ clonotype frequencies of 1.0-7.0% of CD8+ T cells were measured in several donors.

The rearrangement joins TRBV5-1 to TRBJ1-1; there is no DNA to check the TCRdb D call of TRBD1. This receptor was taken from a man aged 18-75 years in good health. The sequenced sample consisted of blood T cells: a sorted CD56 or NKG2C T cell subset, CD4+ or CD8+ T cells, or bulk PBMC T cells (not recorded which). The CDR3 sequence: CASSLDLGGTEAFF.